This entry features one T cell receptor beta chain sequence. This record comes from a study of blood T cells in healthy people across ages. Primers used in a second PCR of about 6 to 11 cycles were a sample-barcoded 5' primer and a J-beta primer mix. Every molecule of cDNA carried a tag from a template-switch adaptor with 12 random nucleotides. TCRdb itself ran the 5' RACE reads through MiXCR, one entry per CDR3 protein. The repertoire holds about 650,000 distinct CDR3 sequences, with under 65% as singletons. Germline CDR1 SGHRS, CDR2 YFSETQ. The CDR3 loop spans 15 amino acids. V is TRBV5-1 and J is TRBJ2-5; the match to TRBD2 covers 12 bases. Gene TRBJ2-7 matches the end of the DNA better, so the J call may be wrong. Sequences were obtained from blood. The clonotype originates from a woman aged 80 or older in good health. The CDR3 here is CASSLGLAGDYEQYF. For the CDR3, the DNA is TGCGCCAGCAGCTTGGGACTAGCGGGGGACTACGAGCAGTACTTC.